The rows below give T cell receptor beta chains drawn from one sample of a study of CD8 T cells in ankylosing spondylitis. Via MiXCR, TCRdb re-called the 5' RACE reads, giving one row per CDR3 protein. In the table there are hundreds of thousands of distinct CDR3 sequences, more than 25% of which are singletons. Sequenced sample: blood, either unsorted or a sorted T cell fraction (not recorded which). The receptor source for this set is a male donor with ankylosing spondylitis or in good health (not recorded which). CDR3s include the opening cysteine and the closing phenylalanine or tryptophan. The D gene is left open where the match is weak. Clone size is stated in some rows and not others, as once, few, many or a class when expanded.

v_gene,abundance,d_gene,j_gene,CDR3aa,CDR3nt
TRBV20-1,few,TRBD2,TRBJ2-7,CSAIRTSGKGEQYF,TGCAGTGCTATCAGGACTAGCGGGAAGGGCGAGCAGTACTTC
TRBV29-1,few,.,TRBJ2-7,CSVVDPYEQYF,TGCAGCGTTGTTGATCCCTACGAGCAGTACTTC
TRBV29-1,.,TRBD2,TRBJ2-1,CSSRLAGSYNEQFF,TGCAGCTCCAGACTAGCGGGATCCTACAATGAGCAGTTCTTC
TRBV27,many,.,TRBJ1-6,CASSFLGRDNSPLHF,TGTGCCAGCAGTTTCCTGGGACGAGATAATTCACCCCTCCACTTT
TRBV25-1,.,.,TRBJ2-7,CASSDHGYEQYF,TGTGCCAGCAGTGACCACGGCTACGAGCAGTACTTC
TRBV20-1,many,.,TRBJ2-1,CSAIRGGTTYNEQFF,TGCAGTGCCATCAGAGGGGGGACCACATACAATGAGCAGTTCTTC
TRBV5-6,.,.,TRBJ2-2,CASSFVDINTGELFF,TGTGCCAGCAGCTTCGTGGACATTAACACCGGGGAGCTGTTTTTT
TRBV2,many,.,TRBJ2-2,CASSAEANTGELFF,TGTGCCAGCAGTGCGGAGGCGAACACCGGGGAGCTGTTTTTT
TRBV5-5,.,.,TRBJ2-3,CASSLSPTRDTDTQYF,TGTGCCAGCAGCTTAAGCCCAACCCGGGACACAGATACGCAGTATTTT
TRBV12-3/TRBV12-4,few,.,TRBJ2-7,CASSPGPAFKKYF,TGTGCCAGCAGTCCCGGGCCCGCCTTCAAGAAGTACTTC
TRBV12-3/TRBV12-4,.,.,TRBJ1-2,CASRKPGQRGLGYTF,TGTGCCAGCAGAAAACCAGGACAGCGGGGTCTTGGCTACACCTTC
TRBV12-3/TRBV12-4,.,TRBD2,TRBJ2-1,CASTMTSGRANEQFF,TGTGCCAGCACCATGACTAGCGGGAGGGCCAATGAGCAGTTCTTC
TRBV6-1,many,.,TRBJ1-5,CASSPDRNQPQHF,TGTGCCAGCAGCCCAGACAGGAATCAGCCCCAGCATTTT
TRBV20-1,.,TRBD2,TRBJ2-1,CSAQPGGRGNEQFF,TGCAGTGCCCAACCGGGGGGGAGGGGCAATGAGCAGTTCTTC
TRBV6-5,.,TRBD2,TRBJ2-1,CASSYGTSGSRYNEQFF,TGTGCCAGCAGTTACGGGACTAGCGGGAGTAGGTACAATGAGCAGTTCTTC
TRBV27,many,.,TRBJ2-2,CASSDRPANTGELFF,TGTGCCAGCAGTGACAGACCCGCGAACACCGGGGAGCTGTTTTTT
TRBV24-1,.,TRBD2,TRBJ2-1,CATSSGTSGGSYNEQFF,TGTGCCACCAGTTCAGGGACTAGCGGGGGCTCCTACAATGAGCAGTTCTTC
TRBV20-1,.,.,TRBJ2-7,CSARDSGVSYEQYF,TGCAGTGCTAGAGATTCAGGCGTCTCCTACGAGCAGTACTTC
TRBV11-1,many,.,TRBJ2-1,CASSFLAVSSYNEQFF,TGTGCCAGCAGCTTTTTAGCGGTTAGCTCCTACAATGAGCAGTTCTTC
TRBV27,few,.,TRBJ2-5,CASSRFDQETQYF,TGTGCCAGCAGTCGGTTTGACCAAGAGACCCAGTACTTC
TRBV20-1,.,TRBD2,TRBJ2-3,CSVRASGPRADTQYF,TGCAGTGTGAGGGCTAGCGGGCCCCGGGCCGATACGCAGTATTTT
TRBV27,.,TRBD1,TRBJ2-5,CASSLVQGAWETQYF,TGTGCCAGCAGTTTAGTACAGGGGGCTTGGGAGACCCAGTACTTC
TRBV20-1,few,TRBD2,TRBJ2-3,CSAGGGPTDTQYF,TGCAGTGCTGGCGGGGGTCCCACAGATACGCAGTATTTT
TRBV6-1,many,.,TRBJ2-7,CASSRGVSSYEQYF,TGTGCCAGCAGTAGAGGGGTTAGCTCCTACGAGCAGTACTTC
TRBV20-1,once,TRBD1,TRBJ2-5,CSARGDRGAETQYF,TGCAGTGCAAGAGGTGACAGGGGGGCAGAGACCCAGTACTTC
TRBV7-2,many,.,TRBJ2-2,CASSFSGWTGELFF,TGTGCCAGCAGCTTCTCCGGGTGGACCGGGGAGCTGTTTTTT
TRBV11-2,few,TRBD2,TRBJ2-1,CASRSGTSGRRASYNEQFF,TGTGCCAGCAGGAGCGGGACTAGCGGGAGGAGGGCCTCCTACAATGAGCAGTTCTTC